One sample yielded the 30 T cell receptor beta chains listed below, sequenced in a study of CD8 T cells in Susac syndrome. Random hexamers were used to reverse transcribe the RNA input (about 0.5 to 1 ug). MiXCR was run by TCRdb on the immunoSEQ multiplex PCR reads, yielding one entry per CDR3 protein. The repertoire holds roughly 120,000 distinct CDR3 sequences, 90% to 95% seen once, with 0.093% in the top ten. Sequencing was performed on CD4+ T cells from PBMCs. All receptors come from a human donor with multiple sclerosis.

The gene calls are TRBV2 and TRBJ2-7, with 7 nucleotides matching TRBD1. The CDR3 loop spans 14 amino acids. The V segment lost 3 bases and the J segment 2 bases; nucleotides outside the gene matches: 4. Germline assignment: CDR1 SNHLY and CDR2 FYNNEI. The CDR3 is CASSEDRRTYEQYF. CDR3 bases: TGTGCCAGCAGTGAGGACAGGAGAACCTACGAGCAGTACTTC.

This rearrangement joins TRBV14 to TRBJ2-5, with TRBD2 matching 8 bases. In germline, CDR1 is SGHDN, CDR2 FVKESK. The CDR3 loop spans 13 amino acids. The V and J ends lost 5 bases and 9 bases, in that order; junction bases with no gene match: 8. CDR3: CASSEGLVGAQYF. The CDR3 DNA sequence: TGTGCCAGCAGCGAGGGACTAGTCGGGGCCCAGTACTTC.

The chain couples TRBV6-6 to TRBJ2-3; TRBD1 might be the D (5 bases). CDR1 is MNHNY and CDR2 is SVGAGI in the germline V gene (reference sequence). This CDR3 is built from 14 residues. V dropped 8 bases and J dropped 5 bases, with 17 bases sitting between them. The CDR3 sequence is CASGTAGAEDTQYF. CDR3 in DNA: TGTGCCAGCGGAACAGCTGGGGCGGAAGATACGCAGTATTTT.

V and J are TRBV2 and TRBJ2-7; 10 bases are a match to TRBD1. The CDR3 covers 15 residues. Trimming at V came to 8 bases and at J to 3 bases, leaving 10 bases not matched to a gene. Germline V CDR1 and CDR2: SNHLY, FYNNEI. CDR3 bases: TGTGCCAGCGGGGAGCCGGGGACAGGGGACTACGAGCAGTACTTC. It is translated as CASGEPGTGDYEQYF.

The V and J genes are TRBV24-1 and TRBJ2-3, with D possibly being TRBD1 or TRBD2 (6 bases each). The CDR3 is 15 amino acids. With 7 bases removed from V and 1 base from J, the gap between germline ends came to 14 bases. Germline CDR1 is KGHDR and CDR2 is SFDVKD. The CDR3 spells CATSRGGTGTDTQYF. CDR3 nucleotide sequence: TGTGCCACCAGCCGAGGGGGGACGGGCACAGATACGCAGTATTTT.

A remark on this clonotype: An end of the junction does not agree with germline; a read error may underlie this. This chain joins TRBV9 and TRBJ1-5; D not resolved. In germline, CDR1 is SGDLS, CDR2 YYNGEE. The CDR3 has 14 amino acids. The CDR3 loop is CVSSDASSNQPQHF. The DNA for the CDR3 is TGTGTCAGCAGCGATGCCTCTAGCAATCAGCCCCAGCATTTT.

This chain connects TRBV5-1 to TRBJ1-2; D is unclear. The CDR3 runs to 11 residues. The germline V gene has CDR1 SGHRS and CDR2 YFSETQ. The germline V and J ends were trimmed by 7 bases and 2 bases, with 6 bases remaining between them. CDR3 in DNA: TGCGCCAGCGGTGACAACTATGGCTACACCTTC. Protein product: CASGDNYGYTF.

In nucleotides, the CDR3 is TGCAGTGCTAGAGTCATTGGGGTAAATGAGCAGTTCTTC. As protein: CSARVIGVNEQFF. The V and J genes are TRBV20-1 and TRBJ2-1; D not certain. Trimming cost V 1 base and J 7 bases, with 11 bases left between them. CDR1 DFQATT and CDR2 SNEGSKA come from the germline V gene (reference sequence). The CDR3 has 13 residues.

The rearrangement links TRBV12-3 or TRBV12-4 to TRBJ2-5, with D maybe TRBD1 (5 bases). Near its end, the DNA agrees better with TRBJ2-1, so the J call may be wrong. The length of the CDR3 is 12 residues. The CDR3 spells CASSLGHVHQFF. The CDR3 region has the DNA TGTGCCAGCAGTCTTGGACACGTACACCAGTTCTTC.

J is TRBJ2-1 and V is TRBV5-5; D ambiguous. Trimming pared 2 bases from V and 10 bases from J, leaving 10 bases between. Germline-derived CDR1 and CDR2 are SGHKS and YYEKEE (reference sequence). This CDR3 contains 12 residues. The DNA of the CDR3 is TGTGCCAGCAGCTTCGGCGCTTGGGAGCAGTTCTTC. Protein: CASSFGAWEQFF.

The chain combines TRBV24-1 with TRBJ1-1, with D possibly matching TRBD1 (6 bases). The CDR3 is 14 amino acids. Germline V gene lookup returns CDR1 KGHDR and CDR2 SFDVKD. The germline V and J ends were trimmed by 0 bases and 7 bases, with 11 bases remaining between them. The CDR3 nucleotides read TGTGCCACCAGTGATTTGGGGACACCCTTTGAAGCTTTCTTT. Translating gives CATSDLGTPFEAFF.

This chain joins TRBV30 and TRBJ2-3; D remains ambiguous. V was cut by 2 bases and J by 2 bases, with 2 bases left in between. The germline gives CDR1 GTSNPN, CDR2 SVGIG (reference sequence). This CDR3 is 11 amino acids long. The CDR3 loop reads CAWSHTDTQYF. In nucleotides, the CDR3 is TGTGCCTGGAGTCACACAGATACGCAGTATTTT.

This clonotype appeared a few times. The chain couples TRBV3-1 to TRBJ1-2; tentative D call: TRBD1 (5 bases). Germline lookup yields CDR1 LGHDT and CDR2 YNNKEL (reference sequence). V gave up 1 base and J gave up 4 bases, with 7 bases separating them. CDR3 length equals 13 residues. The chain's CDR3 is CASSQGGVYGYTF. Here the CDR3 DNA reads TGTGCCAGCAGCCAAGGGGGCGTCTATGGCTACACCTTC. Filled out from reference TRBV3-1 and TRBJ1-2, the complete variable domain reads DTAVSQTPKYLVTQMGNDKSIKCEQNLGHDTMYWYKQDSKKFLKIMFSYNNKELIINETVPNRFSPKSPDKAHLNLHINSLELGDSAVYFCASSQGGVYGYTFGSGTRLTVV.

This clonotype was observed a single time. V usage is TRBV6-6 and J usage is TRBJ2-7; 13 bases map to TRBD2. The CDR3 runs 16 residues. From germline, CDR1 is MNHNY and CDR2 SVGAGI (reference sequence). V shed 5 bases, J shed 6 bases, and the junction held 10 bases outside the gene matches. This chain's CDR3 is CASSLLAGGPSCEQYF. The CDR3 nucleotides are TGTGCCAGCAGTCTACTAGCGGGGGGGCCCTCGTGCGAGCAGTACTTC.

The gene calls are TRBV20-1 and TRBJ1-1, with TRBD1 matching 7 bases. The CDR3 has 17 amino acids. Germline values: CDR1 DFQATT, CDR2 SNEGSKA (reference sequence). The J segment lost 7 bases and the V segment lost 0 bases, leaving 17 bases of the junction unmatched. The CDR3 region is CSARDTGVLLSKREAFF. Here the CDR3 DNA reads TGCAGTGCTAGAGACACAGGGGTTTTGTTAAGTAAGCGTGAAGCTTTCTTT.

The chain is built from TRBV6-6 and TRBJ1-2; possibly TRBD1 for D (5 bases). Germline assignment: CDR1 MNHNY and CDR2 SVGAGI (reference sequence). The CDR3 is made up of 16 amino acids. Trimming stripped 5 bases from V and 2 bases from J, with 18 bases between. The CDR3 nucleotides read TGTGCCAGCAGTGACCCCTCGTACCAGGGAAACTATGGCTACACCTTC. It encodes CASSDPSYQGNYGYTF.

The table lists this clonotype with a count of one. V usage is TRBV3-1 and J usage is TRBJ1-1; D uncertain. This CDR3 is built from 13 residues. Trimming shortened V by 1 base and J by 3 bases, and 6 bases separated the two germline ends. Germline V gives CDR1 LGHDT, CDR2 YNNKEL (reference sequence). The CDR3 is CASSQGQYTEAFF. CDR3 bases: TGTGCCAGCAGCCAAGGTCAGTACACTGAAGCTTTCTTT. The full variable domain, completed using reference TRBV3-1 and TRBJ1-1, is DTAVSQTPKYLVTQMGNDKSIKCEQNLGHDTMYWYKQDSKKFLKIMFSYNNKELIINETVPNRFSPKSPDKAHLNLHINSLELGDSAVYFCASSQGQYTEAFFGQGTRLTVV.

The V and J genes are TRBV19 and TRBJ2-7, with D perhaps assigned TRBD1 or TRBD2 (5 bases each). This CDR3 region has 15 residues. V was clipped by 4 bases and J by 4 bases, with 17 bases between them. Germline-derived CDR1 and CDR2 are LNHDA and SQIVND (reference sequence). The CDR3 loop reads CASSNSGTEDYEQYF. In DNA form, the CDR3 reads TGTGCCAGTAGTAATTCCGGGACCGAAGATTACGAGCAGTACTTC.

The V call is TRBV6-5, the J call TRBJ1-5; 8 bases are a match to TRBD1. The CDR3 length is 18 residues. After removal of 1 base from V and 7 bases from J, the junction contained 15 bases not matched to a gene. Looked up from germline, CDR1 is MNHEY and CDR2 is SVGAGI. This CDR3 reads CASSYFPPGTGGSQPQHF. The CDR3 DNA reads as TGTGCCAGCAGTTACTTTCCTCCGGGGACAGGTGGAAGCCAGCCCCAGCATTTT.

The chain couples TRBV6-5 to TRBJ2-6; the D is unclear. The CDR3 consists of 16 residues. Between the trimmed V and J ends, which lost 2 bases and 0 bases, there was a span of 8 bases. Germline lookup yields CDR1 MNHEY and CDR2 SVGAGI. Here the CDR3 reads CASSYGKGSGANVLTF. The CDR3, as DNA: TGTGCCAGCAGTTACGGGAAGGGCTCTGGGGCCAACGTCCTGACTTTC.

A few counts support this clonotype. V and J are TRBV5-6 and TRBJ2-7; TRBD1 matches at 8 bases. The CDR3 consists of 15 residues. Germline V CDR1 and CDR2: SGHDT, YYEEEE. Losses at the gene ends were 3 bases for V and 5 bases for J; bases not matched to a gene: 10. CDR3 amino acids: CASSSPGGYFDEQYF. The CDR3 DNA reads TGTGCCAGCAGCTCTCCAGGGGGCTACTTCGACGAGCAGTACTTC. The full variable domain, in which reference TRBV5-6 and TRBJ2-7 provide the parts outside the CDR3, is DAGVTQSPTHLIKTRGQQVTLRCSPKSGHDTVSWYQQALGQGPQFIFQYYEEEERQRGNFPDRFSGHQFPNYSSELNVNALLLGDSALYLCASSSPGGYFDEQYFGPGTRLTVT.

The CDR3 spells CASSISGTPGGQFF. The CDR3 bases are TGTGCCAGTAGTATATCCGGGACCCCCGGGGGGCAGTTCTTC. The chain links TRBV19 to TRBJ2-1; TRBD2 is a possible D gene (6 bases). The CDR3 covers 14 residues. Germline-derived CDR1 and CDR2 are LNHDA and SQIVND (reference sequence). The V gene lost 2 bases and the J gene lost 12 bases, with 17 bases spanning the gap.

V is TRBV27 and J is TRBJ1-2; 8 nucleotides match TRBD1. The J segment lost 0 bases and the V segment lost 5 bases, leaving 5 bases of the junction unmatched. The CDR3 totals 15 residues. Germline values: CDR1 MNHEY, CDR2 SMNVEV (reference sequence). CDR3 nucleotide sequence: TGTGCCAGCAGTCCCCGGACAGGGCCTAACTATGGCTACACCTTC. Amino acid sequence: CASSPRTGPNYGYTF.

The rearrangement joins TRBV28 to TRBJ1-1, with D perhaps TRBD1 (6 bases). This CDR3 is 14 amino acids long. Germline V gene data show CDR1 as MDHEN and CDR2 as SYDVKM. V dropped 1 base and J dropped 5 bases, with 11 bases sitting between them. The CDR3 loop is CASSLSGVWTEAFF. CDR3 DNA: TGTGCCAGCAGTTTATCAGGGGTTTGGACTGAAGCTTTCTTT.

The chain links TRBV6-6 to TRBJ1-6, with no clear D. Per the germline V gene, CDR1 is MNHNY and CDR2 is SVGAGI (reference sequence). The CDR3 covers 11 residues. The ends were cut back, 2 bases at V and 8 bases at J, with 1 base in the middle. The CDR3 region has the DNA TGTGCCAGCAGTTACGATTCACCCCTCCACTTT. The encoded protein is CASSYDSPLHF.

The chain links TRBV19 to TRBJ1-5, with 9 positions matching TRBD1. The CDR3 has 16 amino acids. J was trimmed by 6 bases and V by 3 bases; bases with no gene match: 9. CDR1 is LNHDA, CDR2 SQIVND, per germline (reference sequence). In DNA form, the CDR3 reads TGTGCCAGTAGTATCAGAAGGACAGGGGTGGTTCAGCCCCAGCATTTT. Encoded protein: CASSIRRTGVVQPQHF.

With regard to this clonotype: The CDR3 carries no conserved terminal phenylalanine or tryptophan, so it likely arises from a read error. No DNA is shown, since the ends of the CDR3 on it are uncertain; the CDR3 is the one TCRdb lists. J is TRBJ1-2 and V is TRBV2; the table's D call, TRBD1, has no DNA check behind it. The CDR3 comprises 11 residues, both ends counted. The germline CDR1 and CDR2 sequences are SNHLY and FYNNEI. The chain's CDR3 is CASSYGPYRIL.

The V gene is TRBV10-3, the J gene TRBJ2-1, with D unresolved. V was shortened by 7 bases and J by 0 bases, with 19 bases between the two germline ends. Germline CDR1 reads ENHRY; CDR2 reads SYGVKD. The CDR3 totals 17 residues. The CDR3 region has the DNA TGTGCCATCACCGGCACGTCCCCGAAGAGCTCCTACAATGAGCAGTTCTTC. Amino acid sequence: CAITGTSPKSSYNEQFF.

This clonotype was seen a few times. The chain couples TRBV4-2 to TRBJ2-3; no clear D gene. CDR1 is LGHNA and CDR2 is YNFKEQ in the germline V gene. CDR3 size: 12 residues. V was pared by 0 bases and J by 6 bases, with 4 bases between. The CDR3: CASSQEADTQYF. CDR3 in DNA: TGTGCCAGCAGCCAAGAGGCGGATACGCAGTATTTT.

The V gene is TRBV19, the J gene TRBJ2-5; D may be TRBD1 (7 bases). The CDR3 length is 15 residues. Germline V gives CDR1 LNHDA, CDR2 SQIVND (reference sequence). V dropped 9 bases and J dropped 4 bases, with 21 bases sitting between them. This CDR3 reads CASLPDRDFSETQYF. CDR3 coding DNA: TGTGCCAGCCTCCCAGACAGGGACTTCTCAGAGACCCAGTACTTC.